Listed below are T cell receptor beta chains from one sample, sequenced in a study of immune evolution from preneoplasia to lung adenocarcinoma. Data came from immunoSEQ multiplex PCR; TCRdb stores just in-frame clones and leaves some out. The table records about 7,800 clones, roughly 72% of them present only once. The sequencing sample was made of FFPE lung adenocarcinoma in situ tissue. Source of these receptors: a donor older than 65 with lung adenocarcinoma. Some clones in this sample may be carry-over from other donors' samples. Each CDR3 is given with its conserved first and last residue. A D gene is named only where the DNA matches it firmly. A row's size may be missing; if present it is once, few, many or a size class.

j_call: TRBJ2-5
clone_size: -
v_call: TRBV5-4
d_call: TRBD2
cdr3_aa: CASSEPSGVKETQYF
cdr3_nt: TGTGCCAGCAGCGAACCTAGCGGGGTAAAAGAGACCCAGTACTTC

j_call: TRBJ2-7
clone_size: once
v_call: TRBV5-6
d_call: -
cdr3_aa: CASSLTGTALFEQYF
cdr3_nt: TGTGCCAGCAGCTTAACCGGGACTGCTCTCTTCGAGCAGTACTTC

j_call: TRBJ2-1
clone_size: large
v_call: TRBV19
d_call: -
cdr3_aa: CASLSSEQFF
cdr3_nt: TGTGCCAGCTTAAGTAGTGAGCAGTTCTTC

j_call: TRBJ1-1
clone_size: -
v_call: TRBV27
d_call: -
cdr3_aa: CASSLTNLNTEAFF
cdr3_nt: TGTGCCAGCAGTTTGACCAACCTGAACACTGAAGCTTTCTTT

j_call: TRBJ1-4
clone_size: -
v_call: TRBV30
d_call: -
cdr3_aa: CACRPGRGSEKLFF
cdr3_nt: TGTGCCTGTCGACCGGGCAGGGGTAGTGAAAAACTGTTTTTT

j_call: TRBJ2-2
clone_size: -
v_call: TRBV28
d_call: -
cdr3_aa: CASSPGDGELFF
cdr3_nt: TGTGCCAGCAGTCCCGGTGACGGGGAGCTGTTTTTT

j_call: TRBJ1-6
clone_size: few
v_call: TRBV11-3
d_call: TRBD1
cdr3_aa: CASSLGQGNSPLHF
cdr3_nt: TGTGCCAGCAGCTTAGGACAGGGTAATTCACCCCTCCACTTT

j_call: TRBJ2-7
clone_size: -
v_call: TRBV6-1
d_call: -
cdr3_aa: CASRWKGSEQYF
cdr3_nt: TGTGCCAGCCGGTGGAAAGGCTCCGAGCAGTACTTC

j_call: TRBJ2-3
clone_size: once
v_call: TRBV10-2
d_call: TRBD2
cdr3_aa: CASRAGLATDTQYF
cdr3_nt: TGCGCCAGCAGGGCTGGACTAGCAACAGATACGCAGTATTTT

j_call: TRBJ2-1
clone_size: -
v_call: TRBV7-6
d_call: -
cdr3_aa: CASSENTYNEQFF
cdr3_nt: TGTGCCAGCAGCGAGAACACCTACAATGAGCAGTTCTTC

j_call: TRBJ1-1
clone_size: -
v_call: TRBV4-1
d_call: TRBD1
cdr3_aa: CASSQTGVTEAFF
cdr3_nt: TGCGCCAGCAGCCAGACAGGGGTGACTGAAGCTTTCTTT

j_call: TRBJ1-5
clone_size: once
v_call: TRBV30
d_call: -
cdr3_aa: CAWSTQYNQPQHF
cdr3_nt: TGTGCCTGGAGTACCCAGTACAATCAGCCCCAGCATTTT

j_call: TRBJ1-1
clone_size: few
v_call: TRBV2
d_call: -
cdr3_aa: CASSDQGRTEAFF
cdr3_nt: TGTGCCAGCAGCGACCAGGGAAGGACTGAAGCTTTCTTT

j_call: TRBJ2-7
clone_size: -
v_call: TRBV6-5
d_call: TRBD1
cdr3_aa: CASSWPAETGRTEQYF
cdr3_nt: TGTGCCAGCAGTTGGCCCGCCGAGACAGGGCGTACCGAGCAGTACTTC

j_call: TRBJ2-3
clone_size: few
v_call: TRBV29-1
d_call: -
cdr3_aa: CSVESGSADTQYF
cdr3_nt: TGCAGCGTTGAAAGCGGGTCCGCTGATACGCAGTATTTT

j_call: TRBJ1-3
clone_size: -
v_call: TRBV9
d_call: -
cdr3_aa: CASSPGQSSGNTIYF
cdr3_nt: TGTGCCAGCAGCCCCGGACAGTCGTCTGGAAACACCATATATTTT

j_call: TRBJ1-5
clone_size: -
v_call: TRBV6-5
d_call: TRBD1
cdr3_aa: CASRAGTGGSQPQHF
cdr3_nt: TGTGCCAGCAGGGCCGGGACAGGGGGCAGTCAGCCCCAGCATTTT

j_call: TRBJ1-5
clone_size: -
v_call: TRBV28
d_call: -
cdr3_aa: CASSSALGFFNQPQHF
cdr3_nt: TGTGCCAGCAGTTCCGCCCTGGGGTTTTTCAATCAGCCCCAGCATTTT

j_call: TRBJ2-5
clone_size: -
v_call: TRBV5-1
d_call: TRBD2
cdr3_aa: CASTTQAGGEETQYF
cdr3_nt: TGCGCCAGCACCACCCAAGCGGGGGGGGAGGAGACCCAGTACTTC

j_call: TRBJ1-2
clone_size: -
v_call: TRBV28
d_call: -
cdr3_aa: CASGGNYGYTF
cdr3_nt: TGTGCCAGCGGAGGAAACTATGGCTACACCTTC

j_call: TRBJ2-7
clone_size: -
v_call: TRBV5-6
d_call: -
cdr3_aa: CASSSGWEQYF
cdr3_nt: TGTGCCAGCAGCTCCGGGTGGGAGCAGTACTTC

j_call: TRBJ1-1
clone_size: -
v_call: TRBV29-1
d_call: -
cdr3_aa: CSVDSGSPEAFF
cdr3_nt: TGCAGCGTGGACTCAGGTTCTCCTGAAGCTTTCTTT

j_call: TRBJ1-1
clone_size: -
v_call: TRBV19
d_call: -
cdr3_aa: CASSIWDTEAFF
cdr3_nt: TGTGCCAGTAGTATTTGGGACACTGAAGCTTTCTTT

j_call: TRBJ2-1
clone_size: -
v_call: TRBV9
d_call: TRBD1
cdr3_aa: CASSVGGQNNEQFF
cdr3_nt: TGTGCCAGCAGCGTTGGGGGACAGAACAATGAGCAGTTCTTC

j_call: TRBJ2-7
clone_size: -
v_call: TRBV27
d_call: TRBD2
cdr3_aa: CASSGFGAGVYEQYF
cdr3_nt: TGTGCCAGCAGTGGGTTTGGTGCGGGAGTCTACGAGCAGTACTTC

j_call: TRBJ2-3
clone_size: few
v_call: TRBV20-1
d_call: -
cdr3_aa: CSARAGDTQYF
cdr3_nt: TGCAGTGCTAGAGCAGGAGATACGCAGTATTTT

j_call: TRBJ2-7
clone_size: -
v_call: TRBV6-5
d_call: -
cdr3_aa: CASSYGGVYEQYF
cdr3_nt: TGTGCCAGCAGTTACGGCGGGGTCTACGAGCAGTACTTC

j_call: TRBJ1-6
clone_size: -
v_call: TRBV29-1
d_call: -
cdr3_aa: CSVELGEPYNSPLHF
cdr3_nt: TGCAGCGTTGAATTGGGGGAGCCCTATAATTCACCCCTCCACTTT

j_call: TRBJ2-1
clone_size: -
v_call: TRBV7-2
d_call: TRBD2
cdr3_aa: CASSASGDQFF
cdr3_nt: TGTGCCAGCAGCGCTAGCGGGGACCAGTTCTTC

j_call: TRBJ2-3
clone_size: -
v_call: TRBV5-1
d_call: -
cdr3_aa: CASSLGRGGTDTQYF
cdr3_nt: TGCGCCAGCAGCTTGGGGAGAGGAGGCACAGATACGCAGTATTTT

j_call: TRBJ1-3
clone_size: few
v_call: TRBV15
d_call: -
cdr3_aa: CATSRDTMASGNTIYF
cdr3_nt: TGTGCCACCAGCAGAGATACGATGGCCTCTGGAAACACCATATATTTT

j_call: TRBJ2-3
clone_size: -
v_call: TRBV4-1
d_call: -
cdr3_aa: CASSQDKRSTDTQYF
cdr3_nt: TGCGCCAGCAGCCAAGATAAACGGAGCACAGATACGCAGTATTTT

j_call: TRBJ1-4
clone_size: -
v_call: TRBV5-1
d_call: -
cdr3_aa: CASSGGTGLNEKLFF
cdr3_nt: TGCGCCAGCAGCGGGGGGACGGGGCTGAATGAAAAACTGTTTTTT

j_call: TRBJ1-1
clone_size: once
v_call: TRBV7-2
d_call: -
cdr3_aa: CASSLLRDSEAFF
cdr3_nt: TGTGCCAGCAGCTTACTCAGGGACTCTGAAGCTTTCTTT

j_call: TRBJ2-1
clone_size: -
v_call: TRBV2
d_call: -
cdr3_aa: CASSLYDTPNEQFF
cdr3_nt: TGTGCCAGCAGCCTCTACGACACCCCAAATGAGCAGTTCTTC

j_call: TRBJ1-4
clone_size: -
v_call: TRBV5-1
d_call: -
cdr3_aa: CASRDTNRTNEKLFF
cdr3_nt: TGCGCCAGCAGGGATACTAACAGGACTAATGAAAAACTGTTTTTT

j_call: TRBJ1-5
clone_size: -
v_call: TRBV19
d_call: -
cdr3_aa: CASSMGQLYQPQHF
cdr3_nt: TGTGCCAGTAGTATGGGGCAGCTCTATCAGCCCCAGCATTTT

j_call: TRBJ2-5
clone_size: -
v_call: TRBV2
d_call: -
cdr3_aa: CASSRRGEGETQYF
cdr3_nt: TGTGCCAGCAGTCGTAGAGGGGAAGGAGAGACCCAGTACTTC

j_call: TRBJ2-7
clone_size: once
v_call: TRBV11-1
d_call: TRBD2
cdr3_aa: CASSLARGAEQYF
cdr3_nt: TGTGCCAGCAGCTTAGCGCGGGGGGCCGAGCAGTACTTC

j_call: TRBJ2-3
clone_size: few
v_call: TRBV14
d_call: TRBD2
cdr3_aa: CASSLLGTRTDTQYF
cdr3_nt: TGTGCCAGCAGCCTACTCGGGACTAGAACAGATACGCAGTATTTT

j_call: TRBJ1-5
clone_size: -
v_call: TRBV7-6
d_call: TRBD1
cdr3_aa: CASSLGQGNQPQHF
cdr3_nt: TGTGCCAGCAGCTTGGGACAGGGGAATCAGCCCCAGCATTTT

j_call: TRBJ1-6
clone_size: -
v_call: TRBV28
d_call: -
cdr3_aa: CASSFSPVGSPLHF
cdr3_nt: TGTGCCAGCAGTTTCTCCCCCGTTGGTTCACCCCTCCACTTT

j_call: TRBJ1-1
clone_size: -
v_call: TRBV19
d_call: -
cdr3_aa: CASSVRGVWNTEAFF
cdr3_nt: TGTGCCAGTAGCGTTCGGGGGGTTTGGAACACTGAAGCTTTCTTT